The 24 T cell receptor beta chains listed next were all sequenced from one sample in a study of shared clonotypes between healthy human individuals. This table comes from immunoSEQ multiplex PCR, and its TCRdb copy is limited to in-frame clones, with some not included. The sample holds under 2.5 million clones, roughly 90% seen once. The sequencing sample was made of naive CD4+ T cells from PBMCs. Stated subset: CD45RA+ positively selected. The receptors derive from a man aged 18 to 30 in good health. Some clones in this sample may be carry-over from other donors' samples.

In regard to this clone: In the same sample, other DNA sequences code for this CDR3. CDR3 amino acids: CASSLRGANEKLFF. CDR3 sequence (DNA): TGCGCCAGCAGCTTGCGGGGGGCTAATGAAAAACTGTTTTTT. The chain employs TRBV5-1 and TRBJ1-4, with D maybe TRBD1 (5 bases). V was shortened by 1 base and J by 3 bases, with 7 bases between the two germline ends. The CDR3 has 14 amino acids. Germline loops: CDR1 SGHRS, CDR2 YFSETQ.

V is TRBV5-1 and J is TRBJ2-1; D is perhaps TRBD1 (5 bases). V lost 5 bases, J lost 10 bases, and 16 bases lay in between. CDR3 length equals 13 residues. Germline loops: CDR1 SGHRS, CDR2 YFSETQ. CDR3 nucleotide sequence: TGCGCCAGCAGTCCCCCAGGGTGGAACGAGCAGTTCTTC. It specifies CASSPPGWNEQFF.

This clone was recorded only once. The rearrangement uses TRBV7-2 and TRBJ2-1; 7 bases line up with TRBD2. CDR1 is SGHTA and CDR2 is FQGNSA in the germline V gene. With 1 base clipped from V and 2 bases from J, the junction kept 5 bases outside the gene matches. This CDR3 is built from 16 residues. The CDR3 nucleotides are TGTGCCAGCAGCTTAGTTGCTAGCGGAACCTACAATGAGCAGTTCTTC. Translation: CASSLVASGTYNEQFF.

The rearrangement joins TRBV5-1 to TRBJ1-3; unclear D gene. V was shortened by 0 bases and J by 2 bases, with 12 bases between the two germline ends. The CDR3 loop spans 16 amino acids. CDR1 is SGHRS and CDR2 is YFSETQ in the germline V gene. The CDR3 protein is CASSLDSPGTGNTIYF. The CDR3 region has the DNA TGCGCCAGCAGCTTGGATAGTCCGGGGACTGGAAACACCATATATTTT.

The chain joins TRBV5-1 to TRBJ2-7; TRBD1 is a possible D gene (6 bases). CDR3 length: 14 residues. V gave up 4 bases and J gave up 4 bases, with 15 bases separating them. Germline lookup yields CDR1 SGHRS and CDR2 YFSETQ. CDR3 in amino acids: CASSPTTGQYEQYF. The CDR3 DNA is TGCGCCAGCAGCCCGACGACAGGACAGTACGAGCAGTACTTC.

This chain connects TRBV11-2 to TRBJ2-1; D uncertain. The germline V gene has CDR1 SGHAT and CDR2 FQNNGV. The V end lost 1 base, the J end lost 0 bases, and 16 bases lay between the germline ends. The CDR3 spans 18 residues. CDR3 residues: CASSLGEWLRSSYNEQFF. In nucleotides, the CDR3 is TGTGCCAGCAGCTTAGGAGAATGGTTGCGGAGCTCCTACAATGAGCAGTTCTTC.

The chain joins TRBV9 to TRBJ1-2; D gene unclear. CDR3 length: 14 amino acids. V gave up 0 bases and J gave up 8 bases, with 14 bases separating them. Germline V gives CDR1 SGDLS, CDR2 YYNGEE. CDR3 DNA: TGTGCCAGCAGCGTAGAGGGCCGTCGGGCAGGCTACACCTTC. It codes for CASSVEGRRAGYTF.

This chain uses TRBV5-1 with TRBJ2-5, with TRBD2 matching 7 bases. Germline trimming cut 0 bases from V and 4 bases from J; bases unmatched to any gene: 12. CDR3 length: 17 residues. CDR1 is SGHRS and CDR2 is YFSETQ in the germline V gene. DNA of the CDR3: TGCGCCAGCAGCTTGGCCTCAGCGGGCCCGGGGGGAGAGACCCAGTACTTC. Its translation is CASSLASAGPGGETQYF.

The chain combines TRBV4-1 with TRBJ2-5; D may be TRBD1 (6 bases). The length of the CDR3 is 16 residues. The V end was cut by 1 base, the J end by 6 bases, with 18 bases between. Germline V CDR1 and CDR2: MGHRA, YSYEKL. CDR3 bases: TGCGCCAGCAGCCAAGTGGAAGGGCTGCAGGGGCAGACCCAGTACTTC. Translated, it gives CASSQVEGLQGQTQYF.

With respect to this clone: The sample has other DNA sequences that encode this CDR3 too. The chain couples TRBV5-1 to TRBJ2-5; no clear D gene. V was clipped by 1 base and J by 3 bases, with 10 bases between them. Germline CDR1 reads SGHRS; CDR2 reads YFSETQ. The CDR3 sequence is 14 residues long. The CDR3 nucleotides read TGCGCCAGCAGCTTGAGGGCAGGCGAAGAGACCCAGTACTTC. Residues: CASSLRAGEETQYF.

The gene calls are TRBV18 and TRBJ2-1; TRBD2 matches 8 bases. The CDR3 is made up of 14 amino acids. Losses at the gene ends were 5 bases for V and 7 bases for J; bases not matched to a gene: 7. Germline V gene sequence: CDR1 KGHSH, CDR2 LQKENI. CDR3 amino acids: CASSMTGRANEQFF. The CDR3 DNA reads TGTGCCAGCTCAATGACCGGGAGGGCGAATGAGCAGTTCTTC.

This clone has more than one count but fewer than ten. The chain recombines TRBV7-9 with TRBJ1-1; a weak D match, TRBD1 (6 bases). The CDR3 runs to 14 residues. Trimming pared 5 bases from V and 1 base from J, leaving 11 bases between. CDR1 is SEHNR and CDR2 is FQNEAQ in the germline V gene (reference sequence). CDR3 protein: CASSTSGANTEAFF. The DNA for the CDR3 is TGTGCCAGCAGCACCTCAGGGGCGAACACTGAAGCTTTCTTT.

The chain couples TRBV7-2 to TRBJ2-3, with 8 bases aligning to TRBD2. The V segment lost 4 bases and the J segment 3 bases; nucleotides outside the gene matches: 3. Per germline, CDR1 SGHTA and CDR2 FQGNSA. CDR3 length: 14 residues. The CDR3 coding sequence is TGTGCCAGCAGCTCGGGACTAGAAACAGATACGCAGTATTTT. It specifies CASSSGLETDTQYF.

V gene TRBV5-3 combines with J gene TRBJ1-2; a possible D gene is TRBD1 (5 bases). TRBV5-3 is an ORF; its function is uncertain. CDR3 size: 15 residues. With 4 bases removed from V and 4 bases from J, the gap between germline ends came to 17 bases. CDR3 residues: CARSGGTPKGYGYTF. In DNA form, the CDR3 reads TGTGCCAGAAGCGGCGGGACCCCGAAGGGCTATGGCTACACCTTC.

CDR3 nucleotides: TGCGCCAGCAGCTTGATTCTAGCGGGAGGTCTCAATGAGCAGTTCTTC. Its translation is CASSLILAGGLNEQFF. The chain links TRBV5-1 to TRBJ2-1; 11 nucleotides line up with TRBD2. The CDR3 covers 16 residues. Germline CDR1 SGHRS, CDR2 YFSETQ. V was pared by 1 base and J by 6 bases, with 6 bases of the junction left unmatched.

The chain is built from TRBV5-5 and TRBJ2-5, with 9 bases aligning to TRBD2. The CDR3 extends over 16 amino acids. Germline V gene data show CDR1 as SGHKS and CDR2 as YYEKEE (reference sequence). The J segment lost 4 bases and the V segment lost 2 bases, leaving 9 bases of the junction unmatched. This chain's CDR3 is CASSFSGGRALETQYF. The CDR3 DNA follows: TGTGCCAGCAGCTTTTCGGGCGGGAGGGCCTTAGAGACCCAGTACTTC.

Regarding this clone: Within the sample, other DNA sequences also encode this same CDR3. V and J are TRBV29-1 and TRBJ2-4, with D unclear. The CDR3 is made up of 13 amino acids. Germline CDR1 is SQVTM and CDR2 is ANQGSEA. V was pared by 4 bases and J by 4 bases, with 11 bases between. The CDR3 spells CSVGGRQKNIQYF. DNA for the CDR3: TGCAGCGTTGGAGGTCGGCAAAAAAACATTCAGTACTTC.

The chain links TRBV6-5 to TRBJ1-4; tentatively, D is TRBD1 (6 bases). From germline, CDR1 is MNHEY and CDR2 SVGAGI. V lost 0 bases to trimming and J lost 7 bases, with 12 bases between them. The CDR3 spans 15 residues. CDR3: CASSYSTGQTEKLFF. The CDR3 coding sequence is TGTGCCAGCAGTTACTCCACGGGACAAACTGAAAAACTGTTTTTT.

This clone was observed once. This chain uses TRBV5-8 with TRBJ1-1; D might be TRBD1 (5 bases). Germline V gene sequence: CDR1 SGHTS, CDR2 YDEGEE. V lost 4 bases to trimming and J lost 1 base, with 14 bases between them. There are 15 residues in the CDR3. CDR3 coding DNA: TGTGCCAGCAGCCCTCGTCTAGGGACGAACACTGAAGCTTTCTTT. Translated, it gives CASSPRLGTNTEAFF.

This chain uses TRBV28 with TRBJ1-2; a weak D match, TRBD1 (5 bases). Germline assignment: CDR1 MDHEN and CDR2 SYDVKM. Trimming removed 5 bases at V and 7 bases at J, with 14 bases between. This CDR3 region has 13 residues. CDR3: CASSPNLGAGYTF. DNA of the CDR3: TGTGCCAGCAGTCCTAACCTCGGGGCTGGCTACACCTTC.

The chain carries TRBV29-1 and TRBJ2-1; TRBD2 agrees at 10 bases. Germline lookup yields CDR1 SQVTM and CDR2 ANQGSEA. J was trimmed by 6 bases and V by 0 bases; bases with no gene match: 5. The CDR3 spans 15 residues. CDR3 residues: CSVEEASGSFNEQFF. Here the CDR3 DNA reads TGCAGCGTTGAAGAGGCTAGCGGGAGTTTCAATGAGCAGTTCTTC.

This chain uses TRBV5-4 with TRBJ2-1, with D possibly called TRBD1 or TRBD2 (5 bases each). Germline loops: CDR1 SGHNT, CDR2 YYREEE (reference sequence). Trimming left V 0 bases short and J 4 bases short, with 14 bases between. The CDR3 extends over 16 amino acids. The CDR3: CASSLAPGPKYNEQFF. The CDR3 coding sequence is TGTGCCAGCAGCTTGGCCCCGGGACCCAAATACAATGAGCAGTTCTTC.

The chain links TRBV7-8 to TRBJ1-5; TRBD1 agrees at 9 bases. The CDR3 length is 17 residues. With 1 base clipped from V and 4 bases from J, the junction kept 8 bases outside the gene matches. CDR1 is SGHVS and CDR2 is FQNEAQ in the germline V gene. CDR3 loop: CASSLEQGAQKNQPQHF. The CDR3 DNA is TGTGCCAGCAGCTTAGAACAGGGGGCGCAGAAAAATCAGCCCCAGCATTTT.

V usage is TRBV4-3 and J usage is TRBJ2-1; 12 bases are shared with TRBD2. Germline V gene sequence: CDR1 LGHNA, CDR2 YSLEER. V lost 0 bases, J lost 0 bases, and 12 bases stayed unmatched. The CDR3 sequence is 21 residues long. This chain's CDR3 is CASSQDLMASGRASSYNEQFF. The CDR3 region has the DNA TGCGCCAGCAGCCAAGATCTAATGGCTAGCGGGAGGGCGAGCTCCTACAATGAGCAGTTCTTC.